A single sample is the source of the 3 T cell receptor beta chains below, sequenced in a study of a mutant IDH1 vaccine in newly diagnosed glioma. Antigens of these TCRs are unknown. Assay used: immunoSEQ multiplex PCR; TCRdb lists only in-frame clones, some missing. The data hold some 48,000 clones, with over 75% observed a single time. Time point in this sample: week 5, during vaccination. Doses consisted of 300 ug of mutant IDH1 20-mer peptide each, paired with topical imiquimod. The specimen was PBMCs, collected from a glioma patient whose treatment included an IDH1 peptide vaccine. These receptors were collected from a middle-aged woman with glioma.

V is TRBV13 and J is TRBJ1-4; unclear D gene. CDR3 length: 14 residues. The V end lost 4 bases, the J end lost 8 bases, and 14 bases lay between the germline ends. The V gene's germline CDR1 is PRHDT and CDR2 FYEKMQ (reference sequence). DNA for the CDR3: TGTGCCAGCAGCTCTTTACGCGCCGGAGAAAAACTGTTTTTT. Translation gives CASSSLRAGEKLFF.

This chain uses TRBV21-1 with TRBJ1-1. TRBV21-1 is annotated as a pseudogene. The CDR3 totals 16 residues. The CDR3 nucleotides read TGTGCCAGCAGCACGCGCAGGGTGGGGGATAACACTGAAGCTTTCTTT. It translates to CASSTRRVGDNTEAFF.

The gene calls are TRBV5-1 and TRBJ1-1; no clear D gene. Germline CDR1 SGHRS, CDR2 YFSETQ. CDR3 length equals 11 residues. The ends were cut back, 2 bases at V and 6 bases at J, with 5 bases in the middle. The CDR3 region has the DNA TGCGCCAGCAGCTTCGGTCCTGAAGCTTTCTTT. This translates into CASSFGPEAFF.